This TCR beta chain stems from a study of T cells in Graves' hyperthyroidism and ophthalmopathy (dated by TCRdb to about 2019). Study-wide context: Peripheral blood samples were taken at the time of initial diagnosis, prior to any treatment. TCR V-J signatures able to tell the groups apart were searched for in a discovery cohort of about a hundred patients, of whom roughly 42 had Graves' ophthalmopathy and roughly 57 had stable Graves' hyperthyroidism. Prospective prediction of ophthalmopathy was tested in an independent validation cohort of approximately 18 hyperthyroidism patients and approximately 17 patients who later progressed to ophthalmopathy. The 95 to 100 discovery patients were divided at random into training and test sets in a 7:3 ratio. In about 6 Graves' hyperthyroidism patients, the study also compared T-cell repertoires from thyroid tissue with T-cell repertoires from blood. Once sampling was done, hyperthyroidism patients were given methimazole at a starting dose of 30 mg daily, whereas ophthalmopathy patients were given high-dose intravenous methylprednisolone. According to the paper, TCR Vbeta CDR3 sequencing was carried out on 135 peripheral blood samples, which came from around 43 ophthalmopathy, under 85 hyperthyroidism and about 17 progressor patients. Beyond this particular receptor, the publication reports: Ophthalmopathy was separated from stable hyperthyroidism by a 13 V-J signature model, with around 88% sensitivity and about 84% specificity obtained in cross-validation and 80%/75% obtained in testing. Most expanded thyroid clonotypes (frequency above 0.001) were also found in blood, which suggests that blood repertoires may mirror thyroid immune responses. No statistical method was used to set the sample size in advance, and investigators knew the group allocation. During validation, the model predicted progression to ophthalmopathy a median of around 7 months ahead of onset, with around 71% sensitivity and around 72% specificity.

This clonotype was picked up many times. Its antigen is currently not known. One base away there is no much larger clone; base qualities are not given. TCR beta CDR3 regions were amplified from RNA transcripts. The TCR CDR3 was subjected to a first round of RT-PCR using the HTBI primer set and the Qiagen OneStep RT-PCR kit. A second multiplex PCR round built the libraries, followed by size selection and purification. The libraries were sequenced on an Illumina HiSeq2000 using paired-end 100 bp reads. The original methods were these. SOAPnuke was used to process the raw data, removing reads that contained adapters or uncalled bases, had a mean Phred below 15, or lacked an exact match to the constant primer or identifier. COPE v1.2.5 was used to merge high-quality paired reads, and clonotypes were defined as unique nucleotide sequences. MiTCR v1.1 was used to align clonotypes to the IMGT TRBV, TRBD and TRBJ reference segments. The analysis included only V-J combinations with a frequency above 0.0001, which together covered 99% to 99.2% of the repertoires. A TCS score was defined as the ratio between F50 (clonal expansion) and ExV (chaos), using BLOSUM62-based TCRdist between CDR3 peptides within each V-J. Welch's t-statistics and random forest reduced several hundred V-J features to around 14, which were used in a naive Bayes classifier (R e1071). TCRdb trimmed public reads at Q25 via fastp, called clones via MiXCR and kept in-frame beta chains. Rows merge per CDR3 protein into single entries with the most common DNA and genes. TCRdb, not the authors, supplied the V and J calls. The sample table shows 300,000 to 500,000 distinct CDR3 sequences, and 15% are seen once. In total, the top ten clones hold approximately 32% of the sample.

Stable Graves' hyperthyroidism was defined as the absence of progression to ophthalmopathy over 18 months of follow-up. Hyperthyroidism patients were newly diagnosed, with disease duration under 2 months, and aged 18 to 65 years. The study excluded patients with uncontrolled infections, other autoimmune diseases, pregnancy or lactation. Clinical symptoms, serum thyroxine and TRAb, thyroid ultrasound, and orbital computed tomography formed the basis for the diagnoses. PBMCs were separated from 10 ml of fresh peripheral blood using Ficoll-Paque density gradient centrifugation. Total RNA was extracted with Trizol reagent, and quality was checked on an Agilent 2100 Bioanalyzer. This TCR was recovered from a woman in her twenties or thirties with Graves' hyperthyroidism. The sample consisted of blood.

The DNA sequence is given as TGTGCCAGCACTCGGGAGAACACCGGGGAGCTGTTTTTT. Its protein product is CASTRENTGELFF. Recombination joined TRBV7-9 with TRBJ2-2; perhaps TRBD2 is the D gene, with 5 bases matching. V is reduced by 7 bases and J by 1 base, leaving a spacing of 7 bases between them. Based on the germline V gene (reference sequence), the CDR1 and CDR2 sequences are SEHNR and FQNEAQ. From the cysteine up to the phenylalanine, the CDR3 has a length of 13 residues. Just CDR3 DNA is preserved here, 39 bases in frame from base 1.